This T cell receptor beta chain comes out of a study of PD-L1 blockade in urothelial cancer. The CDR3 spans 15 residues. CDR1 and CDR2 from the germline V gene are MDHEN and SYDVKM. Trimming pared 2 bases from V and 8 bases from J, leaving 18 bases between. The repertoire was sequenced with immunoSEQ multiplex PCR; TCRdb's copy has only in-frame clones and lacks some. The repertoire consists of tens of thousands of clones, with around 83% occurring once and the leading ten covering approximately 16%. The sequencing here drew on PBMCs, taken around atezolizumab (anti-PD-L1) treatment. The chain recombines TRBV28 with TRBJ1-2; perhaps TRBD1 as D (6 bases). The TCR was taken from a man aged 55 to 70 with urothelial cancer. The CDR3 here is CASSLAGASGGGYTF. In nucleotides, the CDR3 is TGTGCCAGCAGTTTAGCGGGGGCGAGCGGGGGAGGCTACACCTTC.